Following are 19 T cell receptor beta chains from one sample sequenced in a study of blood T cell repertoires in COVID-19. The method was immunoSEQ multiplex PCR; TCRdb's version includes in-frame clones alone and lacks a portion of them. Of 25,000 to 30,000 clones listed, 90% to 95% are singletons. Sample: peripheral blood. These receptors all come from a woman aged 65 to 85 with COVID-19, enrolled during active disease.

This clone is a singleton in its sample. CDR3 sequence: CASSQDTLTDTQYF. CDR3 sequence (DNA): TGCGCCAGCAGCCAAGATACATTGACAGATACGCAGTATTTT. The chain combines TRBV4-1 with TRBJ2-3; D gene unclear. This CDR3 has 14 residues. Germline V gene sequence: CDR1 MGHRA, CDR2 YSYEKL. V lost 0 bases to trimming and J lost 3 bases, with 7 bases between them.

This chain uses TRBV19 with TRBJ2-2, with D perhaps matching TRBD2 (6 bases). V was shortened by 11 bases and J by 5 bases, with 15 bases between the two germline ends. CDR1 and CDR2 (germline): LNHDA, SQIVND (reference sequence). The CDR3 runs 13 residues. As DNA, the CDR3 is TGTGCCGGTGGGAGGCCGTATACCGGGGAGCTGTTTTTT. It is translated as CAGGRPYTGELFF.

The chain uses TRBV28 and TRBJ1-2, with TRBD1 identical over 8 bases. Germline lookup yields CDR1 MDHEN and CDR2 SYDVKM. The V gene end was trimmed by 2 bases and the J gene end by 7 bases; junction bases not matched to a gene: 9. CDR3 size: 15 residues. CDR3 in DNA: TGTGCCAGCAGTTTAGGGACAGGTCCGCTGGGTGGCTACACCTTC. This encodes CASSLGTGPLGGYTF.

The genes are TRBV19 and TRBJ2-5; D is perhaps TRBD1 (5 bases). V was cut by 4 bases and J by 5 bases, with 11 bases left in between. This CDR3 is built from 13 residues. The germline V gene has CDR1 LNHDA and CDR2 SQIVND (reference sequence). CDR3 nucleotide sequence: TGTGCCAGTAGTAAGGGGATTCGGGAGACCCAGTACTTC. Its protein is CASSKGIRETQYF.

The rearrangement links TRBV7-3 to TRBJ1-1; TRBD1 is a possible D gene (6 bases). The V gene's germline CDR1 is SGHTA and CDR2 FQGTGA. The CDR3 is 13 residues long. Trimming shortened V by 5 bases and J by 1 base, and 8 bases separated the two germline ends. This CDR3 is CASSRQANTEAFF. CDR3 in DNA: TGTGCCAGCAGCCGACAGGCGAACACTGAAGCTTTCTTT.

This chain links TRBV10-3 with TRBJ1-2; no clear D gene. The V end was cut by 3 bases, the J end by 0 bases, with 11 bases between. The CDR3 length is 15 residues. The germline V gene encodes CDR1 ENHRY and CDR2 SYGVKD. CDR3: CAISENRVANYGYTF. CDR3 DNA sequence: TGTGCCATCAGTGAAAATCGGGTGGCTAACTATGGCTACACCTTC.

The V call is TRBV6-2 or TRBV6-3, the J call TRBJ2-1; 11 bases map to TRBD2. This CDR3 has 14 residues. V trimming: 6 bases; J trimming: 6 bases; junction bases outside the gene matches: 4. Germline V gene data show CDR1 as MNHEY and CDR2 as SVGEGT. CDR3 sequence reads: CASSRTSGSNEQFF. CDR3 DNA: TGTGCCAGCAGCCGGACTAGCGGGTCCAATGAGCAGTTCTTC.

This CDR3 is CASSVGVAGGPFGNTIYF. The CDR3 nucleotides read TGTGCCAGCAGCGTAGGAGTCGCAGGGGGGCCGTTTGGAAACACCATATATTTT. The chain links TRBV9 to TRBJ1-3, with 7 bases that match TRBD1. The CDR3 spans 18 residues. The germline gives CDR1 SGDLS, CDR2 YYNGEE. Trimming removed 0 bases from V and 3 bases from J; junction bases left unmatched: 12.

CDR3 loop: CASSTGLAGSTYEQYF. CDR3 nucleotide sequence: TGTGCCAGTAGTACGGGACTAGCGGGTTCCACCTACGAGCAGTACTTC. The J gene is TRBJ2-7, the V gene TRBV19; 12 positions match TRBD2. V shed 4 bases, J shed 2 bases, and the junction held 6 bases outside the gene matches. Germline V gene lookup returns CDR1 LNHDA and CDR2 SQIVND (reference sequence). This CDR3 region has 16 residues.

V usage is TRBV19 and J usage is TRBJ1-1; possible D gene TRBD1, 6 bases. CDR3 length equals 13 residues. CDR1 and CDR2 from the germline V gene are LNHDA and SQIVND (reference sequence). Between the trimmed V and J ends, which lost 7 bases and 0 bases, there was a span of 9 bases. The CDR3 coding sequence is TGTGCCAGTACGGACAGCTTGAACACTGAAGCTTTCTTT. It yields the protein CASTDSLNTEAFF. Filled out from reference TRBV19 and TRBJ1-1, the complete variable domain reads DGGITQSPKYLFRKEGQNVTLSCEQNLNHDAMYWYRQDPGQGLRLIYYSQIVNDFQKGDIAEGYSVSREKKESFPLTVTSAQKNPTAFYLCASTDSLNTEAFFGQGTRLTVV.

The rearrangement joins TRBV7-3 to TRBJ2-7; 7 bases fit TRBD2. The CDR3 is 13 amino acids. J lost 6 bases, V lost 5 bases, and 7 bases had no gene match. CDR1 and CDR2 (germline): SGHTA, FQGTGA. The CDR3 bases are TGTGCCAGCAGCCTAGCACCGGGGGGCGAGCAGTACTTC. It codes for CASSLAPGGEQYF.

In nucleotides, the CDR3 is TGTGCCTGGAGTGTTCCGGGAATCTCTGGAAACACCATATATTTT. It translates to CAWSVPGISGNTIYF. The V and J genes are TRBV30 and TRBJ1-3, with D unclear. V was shortened by 0 bases and J by 0 bases, with 9 bases between the two germline ends. The CDR3 is 15 residues long. Germline values: CDR1 GTSNPN, CDR2 SVGIG (reference sequence).

This rearrangement joins TRBV18 to TRBJ1-1; 8 bases align to TRBD1. The germline CDR1 and CDR2 sequences are KGHSH and LQKENI. The CDR3 consists of 16 residues. With V trimmed by 2 bases and J by 5 bases, 10 bases remained unmatched. The CDR3 reads CASSPSAGGRSTEAFF. The DNA for the CDR3 is TGTGCCAGCTCACCATCGGCAGGGGGCCGATCAACTGAAGCTTTCTTT.

This sequence joins TRBV15 and TRBJ2-2, with TRBD2 matching over 8 bases. Trimming took 0 bases from V and 4 from J; bases not matched to a gene: 7. The germline V gene has CDR1 LNHNV and CDR2 YYDKDF (reference sequence). The CDR3 extends over 17 amino acids. CDR3 nucleotide sequence: TGTGCCACCAGCAGAGATACGGTAGCGGGACGCACCGGGGAGCTGTTTTTT. Translated: CATSRDTVAGRTGELFF.

The genes are TRBV28 and TRBJ2-2; 10 positions agree with TRBD2. Germline CDR1 is MDHEN and CDR2 is SYDVKM. CDR3 length equals 16 residues. The V and J ends lost 5 bases and 5 bases, in that order; junction bases with no gene match: 8. The CDR3 is CASSPLAGEGTGELFF. DNA of the CDR3: TGTGCCAGCAGTCCTCTAGCGGGAGAGGGGACCGGGGAGCTGTTTTTT.

V and J are TRBV6-5 and TRBJ1-4; 8 nucleotides match TRBD1. The CDR3 has 15 residues. CDR1 and CDR2 from the germline V gene are MNHEY and SVGAGI. V lost 6 bases, J lost 7 bases, and 10 bases stayed unmatched. CDR3 DNA sequence: TGTGCCAGCAGGCTTCAGGGGGCCCGGAGTGAAAAACTGTTTTTT. Translated: CASRLQGARSEKLFF.

V is TRBV2 and J is TRBJ2-6; D uncertain. V gave up 7 bases and J gave up 0 bases, with 4 bases separating them. Germline assignment: CDR1 SNHLY and CDR2 FYNNEI. This CDR3 comprises 13 residues. In DNA form, the CDR3 reads TGTGCCAGCATGGCCTCTGGGGCCAACGTCCTGACTTTC. Its translation is CASMASGANVLTF.

The chain combines TRBV18 with TRBJ2-7; 13 nucleotides match TRBD2. Germline assignment: CDR1 KGHSH and CDR2 LQKENI. V lost 0 bases to trimming and J lost 6 bases; unmatched junction nucleotides: 2. CDR3 size: 15 residues. The CDR3 region is CASSPPGLAGREQYF. The DNA of the CDR3 is TGTGCCAGCTCACCACCGGGACTAGCGGGACGCGAGCAGTACTTC.

The rearrangement joins TRBV28 to TRBJ1-4, with D unresolved. Germline V CDR1 and CDR2: MDHEN, SYDVKM. The length of the CDR3 is 15 residues. V lost 3 bases and J lost 0, with 8 bases in between. CDR3 sequence (DNA): TGTGCCAGCAGTTTGGAGATAGCAACTAATGAAAAACTGTTTTTT. This encodes CASSLEIATNEKLFF.